The clone carrying this T cell receptor beta chain came up a few times. The CDR3 is made up of 14 amino acids. CDR1 and CDR2 (germline): MDHEN, SYDVKM. V was pared by 10 bases and J by 3 bases, with 12 bases of the junction left unmatched. This specimen belongs to a study of beta chain features in type 1 diabetes. The isolated RNA, all of it, was reverse transcribed, so expressed TCRB transcripts were what got sequenced. Assay used: immunoSEQ multiplex PCR; TCRdb lists only in-frame clones, some missing. The sample lists 810,000 or so clones, about a sixth occurring once. This chain joins TRBV28 and TRBJ2-7; 7 nucleotides line up with TRBD1. This TCR came from a woman younger than 30 in good health. Sequenced material: naive CD4+ T cells from blood. This CDR3 is CATGGRTRSYEQYF. DNA of the CDR3: TGTGCCACAGGGGGTAGGACCCGAAGCTACGAGCAGTACTTC.